Below, 3 T cell receptor beta chains from the same sample are listed, as sequenced in a study of cytomegalovirus exposure and HLA in healthy donors. The primer mix had 60 Vbeta and 13 Jbeta primers. Repertoires were generated with immunoSEQ multiplex PCR, while TCRdb's copy carries only in-frame clones and drops some. The data show under 200,000 clones, roughly 77% seen once. Sequencing was done on a sample of PBMCs. Receptors originate from a male donor in good health and CMV-seropositive.

The chain has TRBV5-4 and TRBJ2-7, with 8 bases identical to TRBD2. CDR1 and CDR2 from the germline V gene are SGHNT and YYREEE (reference sequence). V shed 4 bases, J shed 1 base, and the junction held 10 bases outside the gene matches. The CDR3 spans 16 residues. CDR3 amino acids: CASSVRSSGPSYEQYF. The CDR3 DNA sequence: TGTGCCAGCAGCGTTAGATCTAGCGGGCCATCCTACGAGCAGTACTTC.

Written as DNA, the CDR3 is TGCAGCGGTCGAACCGGGACAGGCTTTGGCGAGCAGTACTTC. This codes for CSGRTGTGFGEQYF. The V and J genes are TRBV29-1 and TRBJ2-7, with TRBD1 identical over 8 bases. Germline-derived CDR1 and CDR2 are SQVTM and ANQGSEA. The CDR3 contains 14 residues. V was pared by 7 bases and J by 6 bases, with 14 bases of the junction left unmatched.

This chain uses TRBV6-5 with TRBJ2-1; 7 bases match TRBD2. From germline, CDR1 is MNHEY and CDR2 SVGAGI. The J segment lost 3 bases and the V segment lost 1 base, leaving 6 bases of the junction unmatched. The CDR3 has 16 residues. This CDR3 reads CASSYYTGGSYNEQFF. The CDR3 bases are TGTGCCAGCAGTTACTATACGGGAGGAAGCTACAATGAGCAGTTCTTC.